This TCR beta chain was obtained from a study of STAT5B mutations in CD4+ large granular lymphocyte leukemia. The wider study: Among healthy controls, a particular HLA allele went with more CDR3 'QG' motifs.

With respect to this clone: What it binds is not known.

The germline V gene has CDR1 DFQATT and CDR2 SNEGSKA (reference sequence). V shed 3 bases and J shed 5 bases, with 8 bases lying between them. This CDR3 is 11 amino acids long. Overall study findings and caveats: 8/27 top patient clones versus 2/35 control clones were TRBV06-family. Without putative leukemic clones, patient CD4-sorted repertoires remained more clonal than healthy CD4+ repertoires.

The survey-level immunoSEQ assay was used. Sequencing used immunoSEQ multiplex PCR; TCRdb keeps in-frame clones, though not all of them. The sample has 25,000 to 35,000 clones; around four fifths are singletons. The sequenced sample was CD4+ T cells from blood buffy coats. The chain uses TRBV20-1 and TRBJ2-7; D gene ambiguous. The TCR originated in a human donor in good health. The DNA for the CDR3 is TGCAGTGCTAGGGTACGAGACGAGCAGTACTTC. It is translated as CSARVRDEQYF.